This T cell receptor (beta chain) was identified during a study of vaccination and CD4 T cells after COVID-19. The sample's treatment: approximately 9-day PBMC culture with coronavirus spike peptide pools or control peptides (ViraFEST assay). The collection of CD4+ T cells from the unexposed donor took place before the COVID-19 pandemic (2011-2018). About this clonotype: The antigen is undetermined.

Between the trimmed V and J ends, which lost 4 bases and 3 bases, there was a span of 10 bases. CDR1 and CDR2 (germline): SGHVS, FQNEAQ. This CDR3 contains 13 residues. Sequenced with the Oncomine TCR Beta short-read assay was DNA taken from cultured CD4+ T cells. DNA came from CD4+ T cells after culture. TCRdb reanalysed the PCR reads using MiXCR and keeps one entry per CDR3 protein. The sample lists some 7,000 distinct CDR3 sequences, under 40% occurring once. The material sequenced was CD4+ T cells from blood, cultured in vitro. V and J are TRBV7-8 and TRBJ2-7; D is ambiguous. The TCR sequence derives from a human donor in good health. Here the CDR3 reads CASSSHEFYEQYF. The DNA for the CDR3 is TGTGCCAGCAGCTCGCACGAGTTCTACGAGCAGTACTTC.